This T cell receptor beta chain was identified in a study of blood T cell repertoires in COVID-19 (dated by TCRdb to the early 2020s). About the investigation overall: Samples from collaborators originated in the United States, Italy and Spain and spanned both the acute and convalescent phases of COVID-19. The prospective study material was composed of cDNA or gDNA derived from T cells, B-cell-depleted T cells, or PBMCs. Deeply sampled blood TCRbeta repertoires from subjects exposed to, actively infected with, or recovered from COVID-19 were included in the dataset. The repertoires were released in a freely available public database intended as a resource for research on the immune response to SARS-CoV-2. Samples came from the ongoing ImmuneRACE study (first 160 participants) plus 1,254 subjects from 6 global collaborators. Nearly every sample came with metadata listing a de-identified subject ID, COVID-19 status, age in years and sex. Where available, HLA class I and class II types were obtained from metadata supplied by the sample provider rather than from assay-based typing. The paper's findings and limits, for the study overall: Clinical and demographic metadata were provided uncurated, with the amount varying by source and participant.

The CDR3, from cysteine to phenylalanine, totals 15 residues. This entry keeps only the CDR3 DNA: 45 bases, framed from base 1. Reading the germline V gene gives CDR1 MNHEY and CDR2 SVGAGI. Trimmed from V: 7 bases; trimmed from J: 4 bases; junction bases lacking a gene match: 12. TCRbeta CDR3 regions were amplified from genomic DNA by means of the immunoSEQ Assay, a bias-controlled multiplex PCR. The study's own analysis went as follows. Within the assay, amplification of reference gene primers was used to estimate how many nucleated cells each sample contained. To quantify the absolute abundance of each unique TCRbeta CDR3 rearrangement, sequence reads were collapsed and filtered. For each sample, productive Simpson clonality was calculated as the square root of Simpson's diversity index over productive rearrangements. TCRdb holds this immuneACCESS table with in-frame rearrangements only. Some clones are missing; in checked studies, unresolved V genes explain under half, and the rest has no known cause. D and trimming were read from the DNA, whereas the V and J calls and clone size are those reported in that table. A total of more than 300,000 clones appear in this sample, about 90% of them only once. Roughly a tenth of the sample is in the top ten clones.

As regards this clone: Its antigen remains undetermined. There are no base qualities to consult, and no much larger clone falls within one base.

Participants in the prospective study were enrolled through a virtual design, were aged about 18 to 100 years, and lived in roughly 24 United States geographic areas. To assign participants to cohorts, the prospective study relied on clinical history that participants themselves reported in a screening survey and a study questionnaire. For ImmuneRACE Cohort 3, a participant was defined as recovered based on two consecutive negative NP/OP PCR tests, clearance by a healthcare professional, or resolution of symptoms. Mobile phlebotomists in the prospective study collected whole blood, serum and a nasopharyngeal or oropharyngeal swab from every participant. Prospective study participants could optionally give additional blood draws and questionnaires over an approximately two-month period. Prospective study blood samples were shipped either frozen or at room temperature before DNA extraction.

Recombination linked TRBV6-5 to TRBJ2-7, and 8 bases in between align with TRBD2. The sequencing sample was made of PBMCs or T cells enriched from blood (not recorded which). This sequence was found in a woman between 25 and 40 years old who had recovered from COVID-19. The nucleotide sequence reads TGTGCCAGCAAAGTCGGAGCGGGAGTTGCGTACGAGCAGTACTTC. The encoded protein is CASKVGAGVAYEQYF.